This TCR beta chain was identified during a study of blood T cell repertoires in COVID-19. Whole-study context: Some COVID-19 samples were acute and others convalescent; all came from the United States, Italy and Spain. The analysed material was cDNA or gDNA that came from T cells, B-cell-depleted T cells, or PBMCs.

Generated by immunoSEQ multiplex PCR, the TCRdb table keeps only in-frame clones and is missing some. Of roughly 300,000 clones in the sample, around 87% were seen once. Across about two dozen US areas, participants ranged in age from 18 to 89 years. Two negative PCRs, clearance, or symptom resolution had been documented for recovered Cohort 3 donors. This TCR derives from a woman in her twenties or thirties who had recovered from COVID-19. Sequencing was performed on PBMCs or T cells enriched from blood (not recorded which).

CDR3 coding DNA: TGTGCCAGCAGCTCACAGGGTTTGGATCAGCCCCAGCATTTT. This sequence encodes CASSSQGLDQPQHF. This sequence joins TRBV5-5 and TRBJ1-5; D is perhaps TRBD1 (6 bases). Germline V gene lookup returns CDR1 SGHKS and CDR2 YYEKEE (reference sequence). The CDR3 contains 14 residues. V lost 3 bases and J lost 5, with 12 bases in between.